This T cell receptor beta chain was found in a study of beta chain features in type 1 diabetes. Broader study findings: Healthy donors had naive, central memory and Treg TCRB repertoires that appeared less similar than those seen among patients.

This CDR3 is built from 14 residues. J lost 1 base, V lost 7 bases, and 9 bases had no gene match. Germline CDR1 is SQVTM and CDR2 is ANQGSEA. Regarding this clone: Its specificity is unknown.

Donors underwent one heparinised blood draw, about 120 mL on average. Reverse transcription of all isolated RNA meant that expressed TCRB transcripts were sequenced. There were approximately 3.5 million reads on average in the naive, central memory and regulatory T cell samples. Some clones are missing from TCRdb's copy, which holds only in-frame ones; the method was immunoSEQ multiplex PCR. The table records around 180,000 clones, about 13% of them present only once. Sequencing input: central memory CD4+ T cells from blood. J is TRBJ2-5 and V is TRBV29-1; the match to TRBD1 covers 7 bases. The receptor was derived from a woman between 18 and 29 years old in good health. This CDR3 is CSARTGPLQETQYF. The CDR3 nucleotides read TGCAGCGCTAGGACAGGCCCCCTCCAAGAGACCCAGTACTTC.